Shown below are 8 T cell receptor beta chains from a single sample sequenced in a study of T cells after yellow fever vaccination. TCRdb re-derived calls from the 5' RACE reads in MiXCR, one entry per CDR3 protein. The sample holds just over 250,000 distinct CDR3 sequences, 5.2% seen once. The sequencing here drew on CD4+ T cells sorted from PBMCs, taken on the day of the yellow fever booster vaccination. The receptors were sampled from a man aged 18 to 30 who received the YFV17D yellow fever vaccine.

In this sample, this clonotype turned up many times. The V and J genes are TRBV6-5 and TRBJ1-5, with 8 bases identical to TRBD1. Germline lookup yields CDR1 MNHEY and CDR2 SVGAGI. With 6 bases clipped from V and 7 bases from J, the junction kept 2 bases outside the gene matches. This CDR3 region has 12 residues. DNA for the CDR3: TGTGCCAGCAGCACAGGGGGACAGCCCCAGCATTTT. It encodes CASSTGGQPQHF.

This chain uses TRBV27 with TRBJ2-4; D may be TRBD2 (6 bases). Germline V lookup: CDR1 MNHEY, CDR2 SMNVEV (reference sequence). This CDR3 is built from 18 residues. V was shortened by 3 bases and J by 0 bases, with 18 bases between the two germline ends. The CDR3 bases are TGTGCCAGCAGTTTGACCTGGGGACTTTTCTTAGCCAAAAACATTCAGTACTTC. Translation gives CASSLTWGLFLAKNIQYF.

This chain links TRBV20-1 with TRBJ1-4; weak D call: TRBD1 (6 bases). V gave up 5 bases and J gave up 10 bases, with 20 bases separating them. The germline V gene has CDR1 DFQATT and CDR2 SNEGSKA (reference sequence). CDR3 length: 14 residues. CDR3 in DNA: TGCAGTGCTGGAGGGGGGCAGGCCAGAGGAAAACTGTTTTTT. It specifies CSAGGGQARGKLFF.

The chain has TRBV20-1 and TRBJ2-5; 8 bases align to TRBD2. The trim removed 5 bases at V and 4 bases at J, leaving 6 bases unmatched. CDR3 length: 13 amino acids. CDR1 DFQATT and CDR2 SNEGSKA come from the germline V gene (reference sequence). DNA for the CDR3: TGCAGTGCTGTGACTAGCGCGGGAGAGACCCAGTACTTC. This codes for CSAVTSAGETQYF.

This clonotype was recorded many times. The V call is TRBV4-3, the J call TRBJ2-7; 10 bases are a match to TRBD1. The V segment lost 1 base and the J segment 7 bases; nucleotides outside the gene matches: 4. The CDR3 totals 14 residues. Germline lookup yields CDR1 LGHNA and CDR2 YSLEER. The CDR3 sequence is CASSQGQGAREQYF. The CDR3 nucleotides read TGCGCCAGCAGCCAAGGACAGGGGGCGAGGGAGCAGTACTTC.

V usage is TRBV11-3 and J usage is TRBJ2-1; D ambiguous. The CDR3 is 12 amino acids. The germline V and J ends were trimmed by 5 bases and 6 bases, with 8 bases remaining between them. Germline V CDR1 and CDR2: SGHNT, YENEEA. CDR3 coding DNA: TGTGCCAGCAGCCAGACCCTCAATGAGCAGTTCTTC. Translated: CASSQTLNEQFF. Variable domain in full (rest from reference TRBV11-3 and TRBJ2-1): EAGVVQSPRYKIIEKKQPVAFWCNPISGHNTLYWYLQNLGQGPELLIRYENEEAVDDSQLPKDRFSAERLKGVDSTLKIQPAELGDSAVYLCASSQTLNEQFFGPGTRLTVL.

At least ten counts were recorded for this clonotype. This chain's CDR3 is CASHQPDTGQFTGELFF. CDR3 bases: TGTGCCAGTCACCAACCAGACACGGGACAGTTCACCGGGGAGCTGTTTTTT. This chain joins TRBV19 and TRBJ2-2; 7 nucleotides agree with TRBD1. The CDR3 length is 17 residues. The germline gives CDR1 LNHDA, CDR2 SQIVND (reference sequence). V was clipped by 8 bases and J by 4 bases; unmatched bases: 16.

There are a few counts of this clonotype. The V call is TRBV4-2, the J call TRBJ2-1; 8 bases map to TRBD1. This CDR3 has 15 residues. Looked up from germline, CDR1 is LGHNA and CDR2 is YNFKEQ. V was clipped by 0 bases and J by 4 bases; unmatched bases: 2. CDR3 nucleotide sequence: TGTGCCAGCAGCCAAGAGACAGGGGATTACAATGAGCAGTTCTTC. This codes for CASSQETGDYNEQFF.